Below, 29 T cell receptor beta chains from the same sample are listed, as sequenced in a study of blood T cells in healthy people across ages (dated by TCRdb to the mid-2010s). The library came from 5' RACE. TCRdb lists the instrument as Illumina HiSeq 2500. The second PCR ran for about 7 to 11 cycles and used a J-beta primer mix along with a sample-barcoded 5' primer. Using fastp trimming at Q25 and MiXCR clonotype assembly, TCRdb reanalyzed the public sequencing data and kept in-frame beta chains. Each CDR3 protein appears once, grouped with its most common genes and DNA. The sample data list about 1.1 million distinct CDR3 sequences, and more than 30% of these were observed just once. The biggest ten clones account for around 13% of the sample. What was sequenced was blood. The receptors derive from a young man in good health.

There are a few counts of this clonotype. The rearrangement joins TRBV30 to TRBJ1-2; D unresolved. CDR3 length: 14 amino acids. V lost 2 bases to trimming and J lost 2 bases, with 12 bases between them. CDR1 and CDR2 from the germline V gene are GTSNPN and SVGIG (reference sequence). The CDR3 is CAWSLRQANYGYTF. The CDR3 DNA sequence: TGTGCCTGGAGTCTCCGCCAGGCGAACTATGGCTACACCTTC.

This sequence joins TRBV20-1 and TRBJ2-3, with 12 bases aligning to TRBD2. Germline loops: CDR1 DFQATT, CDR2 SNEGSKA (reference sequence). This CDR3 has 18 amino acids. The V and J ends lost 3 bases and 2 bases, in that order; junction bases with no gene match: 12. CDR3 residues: CSARPGTSGPSITDTQYF. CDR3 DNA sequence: TGCAGTGCTAGGCCCGGGACTAGCGGGCCCTCCATCACAGATACGCAGTATTTT.

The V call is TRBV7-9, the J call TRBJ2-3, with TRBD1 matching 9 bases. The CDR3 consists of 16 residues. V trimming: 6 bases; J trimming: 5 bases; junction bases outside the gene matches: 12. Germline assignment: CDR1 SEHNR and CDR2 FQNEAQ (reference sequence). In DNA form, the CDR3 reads TGTGCCAGCAGACCTAATCCGGGACAGGGAAGAGATACGCAGTATTTT. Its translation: CASRPNPGQGRDTQYF.

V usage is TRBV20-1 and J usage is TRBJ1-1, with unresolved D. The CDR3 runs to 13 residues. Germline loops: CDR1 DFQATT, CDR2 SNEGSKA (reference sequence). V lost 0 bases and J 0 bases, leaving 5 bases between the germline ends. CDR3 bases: TGCAGTGCTAGAGAAGCGCTGAACACTGAAGCTTTCTTT. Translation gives CSAREALNTEAFF.

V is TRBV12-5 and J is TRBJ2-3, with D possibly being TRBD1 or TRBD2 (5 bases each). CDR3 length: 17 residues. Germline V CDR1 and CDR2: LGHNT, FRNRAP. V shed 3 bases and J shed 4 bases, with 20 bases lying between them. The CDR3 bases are TGTGCTAGTGGTTTCCTCCGGGGCAAGAACCCCCCAGATACGCAGTATTTT. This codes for CASGFLRGKNPPDTQYF.

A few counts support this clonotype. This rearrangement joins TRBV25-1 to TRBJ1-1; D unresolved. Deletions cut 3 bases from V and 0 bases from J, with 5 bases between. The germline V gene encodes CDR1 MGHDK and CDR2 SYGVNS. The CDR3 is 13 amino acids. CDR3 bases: TGTGCCAGCAGTGACAGATTGAACACTGAAGCTTTCTTT. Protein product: CASSDRLNTEAFF.

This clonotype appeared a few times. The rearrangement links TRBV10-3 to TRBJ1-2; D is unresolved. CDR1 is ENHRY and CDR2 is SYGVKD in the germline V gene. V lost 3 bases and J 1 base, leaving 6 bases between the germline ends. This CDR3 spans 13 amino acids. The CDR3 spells CAISDQVNYGYTF. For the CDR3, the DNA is TGTGCCATCAGTGATCAGGTTAACTATGGCTACACCTTC.

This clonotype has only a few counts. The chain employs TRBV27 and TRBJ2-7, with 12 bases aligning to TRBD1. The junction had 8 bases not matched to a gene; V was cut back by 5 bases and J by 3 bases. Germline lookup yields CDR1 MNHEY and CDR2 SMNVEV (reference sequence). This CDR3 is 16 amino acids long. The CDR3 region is CASSPGQGANYYEQYF. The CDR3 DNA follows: TGTGCCAGCAGTCCGGGACAGGGGGCAAACTACTACGAGCAGTACTTC.

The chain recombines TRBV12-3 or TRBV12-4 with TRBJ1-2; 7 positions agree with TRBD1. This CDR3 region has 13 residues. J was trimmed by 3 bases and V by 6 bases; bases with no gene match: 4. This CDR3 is CASSIGTDYGYTF. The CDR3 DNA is TGTGCCAGCAGCATTGGGACAGACTATGGCTACACCTTC.

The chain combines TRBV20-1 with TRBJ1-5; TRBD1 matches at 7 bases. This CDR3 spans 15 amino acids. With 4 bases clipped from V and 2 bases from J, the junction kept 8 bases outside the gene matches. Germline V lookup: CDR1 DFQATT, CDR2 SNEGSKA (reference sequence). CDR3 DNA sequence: TGCAGTGCTACCTTACAGGGGATCGGCAATCAGCCCCAGCATTTT. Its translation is CSATLQGIGNQPQHF.

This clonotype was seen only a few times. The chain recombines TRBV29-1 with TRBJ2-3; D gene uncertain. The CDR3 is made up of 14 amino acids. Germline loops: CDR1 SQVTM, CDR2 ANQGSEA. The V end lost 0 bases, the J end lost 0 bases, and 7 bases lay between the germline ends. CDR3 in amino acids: CSVEEIQSTDTQYF. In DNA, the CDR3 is TGCAGCGTTGAAGAGATCCAGAGCACAGATACGCAGTATTTT.

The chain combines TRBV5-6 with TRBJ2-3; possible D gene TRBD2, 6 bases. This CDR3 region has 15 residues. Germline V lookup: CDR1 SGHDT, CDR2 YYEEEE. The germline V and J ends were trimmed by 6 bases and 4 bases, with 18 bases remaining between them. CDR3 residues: CASMGLAWVSDTQYF. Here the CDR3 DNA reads TGTGCCAGCATGGGGCTAGCGTGGGTCTCAGATACGCAGTATTTT. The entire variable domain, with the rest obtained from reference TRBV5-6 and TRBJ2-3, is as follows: DAGVTQSPTHLIKTRGQQVTLRCSPKSGHDTVSWYQQALGQGPQFIFQYYEEEERQRGNFPDRFSGHQFPNYSSELNVNALLLGDSALYLCASMGLAWVSDTQYFGPGTRLTVL.

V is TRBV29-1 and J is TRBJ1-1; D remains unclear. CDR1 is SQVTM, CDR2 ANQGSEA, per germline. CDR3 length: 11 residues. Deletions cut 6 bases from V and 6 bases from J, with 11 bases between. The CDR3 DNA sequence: TGCAGCGTACAAGAGCCGGCTGAAGCTTTCTTT. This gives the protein CSVQEPAEAFF. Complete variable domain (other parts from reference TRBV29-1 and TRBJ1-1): SAVISQKPSRDICQRGTSLTIQCQVDSQVTMMFWYRQQPGQSLTLIATANQGSEATYESGFVIDKFPISRPNLTFSTLTVSNMSPEDSSIYLCSVQEPAEAFFGQGTRLTVV.

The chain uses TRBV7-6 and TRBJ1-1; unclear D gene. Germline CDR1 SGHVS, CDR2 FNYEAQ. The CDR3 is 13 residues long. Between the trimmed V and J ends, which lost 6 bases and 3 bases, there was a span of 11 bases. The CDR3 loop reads CASSSHLDTEAFF. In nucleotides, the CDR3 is TGTGCCAGCAGTTCTCACTTGGACACTGAAGCTTTCTTT.

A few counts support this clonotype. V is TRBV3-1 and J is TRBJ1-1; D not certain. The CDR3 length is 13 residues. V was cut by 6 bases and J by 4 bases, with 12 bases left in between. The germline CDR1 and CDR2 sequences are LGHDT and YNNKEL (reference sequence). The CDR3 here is CASRYDGGTEAFF. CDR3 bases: TGTGCCAGCAGGTATGACGGTGGCACTGAAGCTTTCTTT.

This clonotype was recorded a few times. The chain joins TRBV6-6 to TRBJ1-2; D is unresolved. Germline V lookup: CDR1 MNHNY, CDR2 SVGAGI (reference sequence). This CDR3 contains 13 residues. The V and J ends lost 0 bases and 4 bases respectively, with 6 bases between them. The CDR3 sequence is CASSYSVGYGYTF. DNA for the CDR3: TGTGCCAGCAGTTACTCGGTCGGCTATGGCTACACCTTC.

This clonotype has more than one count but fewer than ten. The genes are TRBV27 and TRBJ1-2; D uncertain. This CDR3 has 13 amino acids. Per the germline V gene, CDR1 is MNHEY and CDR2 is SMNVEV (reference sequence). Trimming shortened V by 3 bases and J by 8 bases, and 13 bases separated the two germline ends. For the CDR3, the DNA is TGTGCCAGCAGTTTTATTGTTGGTAGGGGCTACACCTTC. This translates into CASSFIVGRGYTF.

CDR3 sequence reads: CASSQGWGAYTF. CDR3 in DNA: TGTGCCAGCAGCCAGGGTTGGGGGGCCTACACCTTC. The chain links TRBV3-1 to TRBJ1-2; possible D gene TRBD1, 6 bases. Per germline, CDR1 LGHDT and CDR2 YNNKEL (reference sequence). Between the trimmed V and J ends, which lost 3 bases and 10 bases, there was a span of 12 bases. The CDR3 runs to 12 residues.

This chain's CDR3 is CASSYPGTSLETQYF. CDR3 DNA sequence: TGTGCCAGCAGTTACCCCGGGACTAGCTTAGAGACCCAGTACTTC. The chain links TRBV6-6 to TRBJ2-5, with 9 bases identical to TRBD2. After removal of 2 bases from V and 4 bases from J, the junction contained 5 bases not matched to a gene. There are 15 residues in the CDR3. Germline CDR1 and CDR2: MNHNY and SVGAGI (reference sequence).

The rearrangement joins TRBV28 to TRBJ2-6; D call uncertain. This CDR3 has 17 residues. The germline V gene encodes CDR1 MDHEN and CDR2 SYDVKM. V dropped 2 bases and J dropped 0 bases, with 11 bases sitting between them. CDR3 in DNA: TGTGCCAGCAGTTTAGCCAGCTTCTCCTCTGGGGCCAACGTCCTGACTTTC. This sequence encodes CASSLASFSSGANVLTF.

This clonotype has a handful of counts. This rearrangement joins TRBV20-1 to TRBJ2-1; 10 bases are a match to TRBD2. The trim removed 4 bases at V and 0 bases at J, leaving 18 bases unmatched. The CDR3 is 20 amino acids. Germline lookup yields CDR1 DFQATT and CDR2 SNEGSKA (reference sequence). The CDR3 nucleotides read TGCAGTGCTATTCAAGGATATGCTAGCGGGGGCGCAAGCTCCTACAATGAGCAGTTCTTC. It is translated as CSAIQGYASGGASSYNEQFF.

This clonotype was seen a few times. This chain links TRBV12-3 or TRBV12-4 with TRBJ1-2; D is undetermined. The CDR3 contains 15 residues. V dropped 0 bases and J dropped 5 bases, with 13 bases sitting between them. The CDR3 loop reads CASSLAPNGLYGYTF. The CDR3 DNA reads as TGTGCCAGCAGTTTAGCCCCCAACGGATTATATGGCTACACCTTC.

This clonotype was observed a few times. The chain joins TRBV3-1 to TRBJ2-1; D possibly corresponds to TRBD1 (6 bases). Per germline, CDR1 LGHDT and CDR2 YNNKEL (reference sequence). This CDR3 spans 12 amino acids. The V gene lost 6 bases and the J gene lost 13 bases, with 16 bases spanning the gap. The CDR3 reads CASSQGPAYQFF. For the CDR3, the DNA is TGTGCCAGCAGTCAGGGGCCCGCCTATCAGTTCTTC.

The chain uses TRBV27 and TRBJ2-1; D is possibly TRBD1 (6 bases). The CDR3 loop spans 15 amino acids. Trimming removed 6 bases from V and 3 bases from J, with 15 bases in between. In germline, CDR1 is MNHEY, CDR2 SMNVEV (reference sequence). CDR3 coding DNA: TGTGCCAGCAGCCCCGGGGCAGGGGTCTACAATGAGCAGTTCTTC. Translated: CASSPGAGVYNEQFF.

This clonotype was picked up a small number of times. DNA of the CDR3: TGTGCCAGCAGCCTAGGAACCGCGGGGCCGCCCCAGCATTTT. Amino acid sequence: CASSLGTAGPPQHF. The chain has TRBV3-1 and TRBJ1-5; tentative D call: TRBD1 (5 bases). The CDR3 is made up of 14 amino acids. Trimming took 4 bases from V and 9 from J, leaving 16 bases between them. Germline V gene sequence: CDR1 LGHDT, CDR2 YNNKEL (reference sequence).

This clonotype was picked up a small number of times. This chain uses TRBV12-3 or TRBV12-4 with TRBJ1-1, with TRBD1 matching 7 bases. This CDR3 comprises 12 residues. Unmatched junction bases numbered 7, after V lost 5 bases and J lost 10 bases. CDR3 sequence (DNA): TGTGCCAGCAGTCTCCTCCAGGGGGGAGCTTTCTTT. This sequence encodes CASSLLQGGAFF.

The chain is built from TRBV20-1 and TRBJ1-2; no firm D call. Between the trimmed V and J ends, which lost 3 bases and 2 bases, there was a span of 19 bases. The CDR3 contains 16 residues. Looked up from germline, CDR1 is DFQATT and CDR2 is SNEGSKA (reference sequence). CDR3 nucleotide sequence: TGCAGTGCTAGGAACAGCCGGGTCCCCCTAAACTATGGCTACACCTTC. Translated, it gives CSARNSRVPLNYGYTF.

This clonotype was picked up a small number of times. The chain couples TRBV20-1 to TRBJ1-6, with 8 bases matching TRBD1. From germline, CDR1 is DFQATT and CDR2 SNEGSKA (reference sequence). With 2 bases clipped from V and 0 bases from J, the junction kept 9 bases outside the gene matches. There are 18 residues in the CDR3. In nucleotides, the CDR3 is TGCAGTGCTAGACAAGGACAGGGCCGGAGCTCCTATAATTCACCCCTCCACTTT. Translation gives CSARQGQGRSSYNSPLHF.

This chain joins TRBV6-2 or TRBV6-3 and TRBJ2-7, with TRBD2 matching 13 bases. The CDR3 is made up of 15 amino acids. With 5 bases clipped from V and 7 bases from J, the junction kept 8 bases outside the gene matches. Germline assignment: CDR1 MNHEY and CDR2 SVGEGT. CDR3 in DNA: TGTGCCAGCAGTCAAGGACTAGCGGGGGCCGGTGAGCAGTACTTC. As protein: CASSQGLAGAGEQYF.